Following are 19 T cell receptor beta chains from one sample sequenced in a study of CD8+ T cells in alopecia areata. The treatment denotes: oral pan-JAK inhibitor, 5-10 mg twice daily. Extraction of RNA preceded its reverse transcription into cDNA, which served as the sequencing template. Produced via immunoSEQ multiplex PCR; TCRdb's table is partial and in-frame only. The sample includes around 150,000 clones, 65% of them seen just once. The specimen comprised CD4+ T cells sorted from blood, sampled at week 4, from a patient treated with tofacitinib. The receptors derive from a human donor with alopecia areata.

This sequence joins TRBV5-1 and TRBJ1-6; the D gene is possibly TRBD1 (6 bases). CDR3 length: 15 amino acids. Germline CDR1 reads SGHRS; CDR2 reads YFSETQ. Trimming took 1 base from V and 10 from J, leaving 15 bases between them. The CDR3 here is CASSLQGGKDSPLHF. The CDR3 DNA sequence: TGCGCCAGCAGCTTGCAAGGGGGGAAGGACTCACCCCTCCACTTT.

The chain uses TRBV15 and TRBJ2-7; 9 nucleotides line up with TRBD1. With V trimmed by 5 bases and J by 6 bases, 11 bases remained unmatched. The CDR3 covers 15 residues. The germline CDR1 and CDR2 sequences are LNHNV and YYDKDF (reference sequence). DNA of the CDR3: TGTGCCACCAGCCGGGGTGGGACAGGGTTATCCGAGCAGTACTTC. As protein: CATSRGGTGLSEQYF.

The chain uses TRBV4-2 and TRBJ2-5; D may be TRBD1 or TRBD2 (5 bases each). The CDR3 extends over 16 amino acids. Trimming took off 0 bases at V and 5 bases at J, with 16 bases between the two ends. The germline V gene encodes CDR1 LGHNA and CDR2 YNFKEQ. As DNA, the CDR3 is TGTGCCAGCAGCCAAGATTTAGCCCAGGGCGGGGAGACCCAGTACTTC. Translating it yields CASSQDLAQGGETQYF.

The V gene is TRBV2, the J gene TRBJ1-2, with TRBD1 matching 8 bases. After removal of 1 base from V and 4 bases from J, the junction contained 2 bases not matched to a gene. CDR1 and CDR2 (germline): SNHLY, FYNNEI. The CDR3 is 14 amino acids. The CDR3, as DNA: TGTGCCAGCAGTGAAGATCAGGGGGCCTATGGCTACACCTTC. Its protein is CASSEDQGAYGYTF.

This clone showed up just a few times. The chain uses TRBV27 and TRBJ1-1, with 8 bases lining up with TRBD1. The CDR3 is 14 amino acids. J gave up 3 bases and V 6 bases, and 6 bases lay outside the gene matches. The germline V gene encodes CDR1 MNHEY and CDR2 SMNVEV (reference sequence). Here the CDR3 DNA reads TGTGCCAGCAGCCGTACAGGGGGATACACTGAAGCTTTCTTT. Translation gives CASSRTGGYTEAFF.

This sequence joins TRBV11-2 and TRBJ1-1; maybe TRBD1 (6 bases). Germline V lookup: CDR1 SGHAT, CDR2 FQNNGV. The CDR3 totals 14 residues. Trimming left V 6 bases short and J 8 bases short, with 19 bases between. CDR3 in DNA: TGTGCCAGCAGGCCTACGACAGGTGCGGCAGAAGCTTTCTTT. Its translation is CASRPTTGAAEAFF.

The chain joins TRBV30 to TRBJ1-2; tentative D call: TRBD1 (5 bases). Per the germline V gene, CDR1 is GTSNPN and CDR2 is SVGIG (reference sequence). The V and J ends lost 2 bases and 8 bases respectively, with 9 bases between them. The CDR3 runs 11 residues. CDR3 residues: CAWSLGPGYTF. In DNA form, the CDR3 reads TGTGCCTGGAGTCTGGGACCCGGCTACACCTTC.

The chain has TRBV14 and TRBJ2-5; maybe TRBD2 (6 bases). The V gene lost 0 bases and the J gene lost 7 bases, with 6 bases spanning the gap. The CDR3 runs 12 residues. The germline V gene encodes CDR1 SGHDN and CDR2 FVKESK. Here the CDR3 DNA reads TGTGCCAGCAGCCAAGATAGCGGGACCCAGTACTTC. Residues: CASSQDSGTQYF.

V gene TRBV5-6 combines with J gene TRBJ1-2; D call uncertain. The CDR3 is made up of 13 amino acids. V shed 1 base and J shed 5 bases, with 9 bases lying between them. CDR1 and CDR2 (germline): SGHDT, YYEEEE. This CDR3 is CASSLRQTYGYTF. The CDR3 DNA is TGTGCCAGCAGCTTGCGTCAAACTTATGGCTACACCTTC.

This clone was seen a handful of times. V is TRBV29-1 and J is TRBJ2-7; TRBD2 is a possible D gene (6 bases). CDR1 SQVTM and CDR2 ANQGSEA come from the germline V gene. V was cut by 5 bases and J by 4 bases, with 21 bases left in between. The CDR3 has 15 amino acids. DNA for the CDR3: TGCAGCGTTTCTGGGAGGAGAGGGGTCGGATACGAGCAGTACTTC. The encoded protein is CSVSGRRGVGYEQYF.

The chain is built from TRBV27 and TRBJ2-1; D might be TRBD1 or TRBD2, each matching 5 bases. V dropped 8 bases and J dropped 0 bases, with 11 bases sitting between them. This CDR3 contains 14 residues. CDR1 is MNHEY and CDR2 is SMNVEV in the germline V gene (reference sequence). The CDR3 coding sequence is TGTGCCAGCCGAGGGGATCTCTCCTACAATGAGCAGTTCTTC. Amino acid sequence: CASRGDLSYNEQFF.

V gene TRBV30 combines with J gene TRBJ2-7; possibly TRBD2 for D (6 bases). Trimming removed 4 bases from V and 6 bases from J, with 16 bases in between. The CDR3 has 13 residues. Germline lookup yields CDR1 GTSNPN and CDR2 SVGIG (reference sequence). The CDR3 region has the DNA TGTGCCTGGATCAATCCTAGCGTTAGCGAGCAGTACTTC. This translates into CAWINPSVSEQYF.

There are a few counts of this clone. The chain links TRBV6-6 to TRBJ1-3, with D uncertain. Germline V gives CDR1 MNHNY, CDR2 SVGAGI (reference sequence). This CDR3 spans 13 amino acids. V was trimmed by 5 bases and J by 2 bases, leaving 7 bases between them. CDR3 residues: CASSLSTGNTIYF. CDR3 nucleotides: TGTGCCAGCAGTCTATCAACTGGAAACACCATATATTTT.

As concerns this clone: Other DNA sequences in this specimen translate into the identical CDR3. CDR3 in DNA: TGCAGCGTCTTAGGCGGGGATACGCAGTATTTT. Its translation: CSVLGGDTQYF. The genes are TRBV29-1 and TRBJ2-3, with D possibly matching TRBD2 (5 bases). Trimming shortened V by 6 bases and J by 6 bases, and 10 bases separated the two germline ends. Germline CDR1 SQVTM, CDR2 ANQGSEA. This CDR3 spans 11 amino acids.

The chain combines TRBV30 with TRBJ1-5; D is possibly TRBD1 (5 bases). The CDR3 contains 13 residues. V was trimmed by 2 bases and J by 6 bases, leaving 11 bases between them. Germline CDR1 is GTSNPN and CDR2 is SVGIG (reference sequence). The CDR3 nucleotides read TGTGCCTGGAGTTCGGACAACCTTCAGCCCCAGCATTTT. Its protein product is CAWSSDNLQPQHF. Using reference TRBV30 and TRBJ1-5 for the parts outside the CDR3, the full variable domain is SQTIHQWPATLVQPVGSPLSLECTVEGTSNPNLYWYRQAAGRGLQLLFYSVGIGQISSEVPQNLSASRPQDRQFILSSKKLLLSDSGFYLCAWSSDNLQPQHFGDGTRLSIL.

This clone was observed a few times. The CDR3 protein is CATSRGGRADTQYF. The CDR3 DNA follows: TGTGCCACCAGCAGAGGGGGCAGGGCAGATACGCAGTATTTT. The V call is TRBV15, the J call TRBJ2-3; TRBD1 might be the D (5 bases). The CDR3 totals 14 residues. V was trimmed by 1 base and J by 4 bases, leaving 9 bases between them. The germline V gene encodes CDR1 LNHNV and CDR2 YYDKDF (reference sequence).

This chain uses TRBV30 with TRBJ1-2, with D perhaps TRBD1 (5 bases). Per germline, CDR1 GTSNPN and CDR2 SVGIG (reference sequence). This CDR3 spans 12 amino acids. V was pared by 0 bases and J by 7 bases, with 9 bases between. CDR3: CAWSVRDSGYTF. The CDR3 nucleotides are TGTGCCTGGAGTGTACGTGACAGTGGCTACACCTTC. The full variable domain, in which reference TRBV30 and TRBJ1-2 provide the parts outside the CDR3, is SQTIHQWPATLVQPVGSPLSLECTVEGTSNPNLYWYRQAAGRGLQLLFYSVGIGQISSEVPQNLSASRPQDRQFILSSKKLLLSDSGFYLCAWSVRDSGYTFGSGTRLTVV.

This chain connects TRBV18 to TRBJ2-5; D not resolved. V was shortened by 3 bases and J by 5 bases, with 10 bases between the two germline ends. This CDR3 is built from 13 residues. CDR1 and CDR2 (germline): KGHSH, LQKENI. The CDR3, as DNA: TGTGCCAGCTCACCTGAAGTCCGGGAGACCCAGTACTTC. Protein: CASSPEVRETQYF.

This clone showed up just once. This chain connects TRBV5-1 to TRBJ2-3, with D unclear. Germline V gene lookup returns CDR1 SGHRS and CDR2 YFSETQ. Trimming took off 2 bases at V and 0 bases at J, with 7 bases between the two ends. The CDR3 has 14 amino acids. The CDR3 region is CASSFMASTDTQYF. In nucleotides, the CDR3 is TGCGCCAGCAGCTTCATGGCTAGCACAGATACGCAGTATTTT.